Listed below are T cell receptor beta chains from one sample, sequenced in a study of human T cells and chemical hapten exposure. Via MiXCR, TCRdb re-called the RACE reads, giving one row per CDR3 protein. The sample carries a few hundred thousand distinct CDR3 sequences, about 8.1% recorded once. The sequenced sample was whole blood, obtained in connection with sensitization to the hapten diphenylcyclopropenone (DPC). These receptors were taken from a woman aged 35 to 49 with alopecia areata. Some clones in this sample may be carry-over from other donors' samples. Both conserved end residues are part of each CDR3. The order of the fields is D gene, clone size, V gene, J gene, CDR3 DNA, CDR3 protein. A D gene is named only where the DNA matches it firmly. Rows may omit the clone size; those that give it use once, few, many or a size class.

-,few,TRBV27,TRBJ1-2,TGTGCCAGCAGTTATCAGGGGAACTATGGCTACACCTTC,CASSYQGNYGYTF
-,few,TRBV12-3/TRBV12-4,TRBJ1-1,TGTGCCAGCAGCTTCCGCTATTCTGAAGCTTTCTTT,CASSFRYSEAFF
-,-,TRBV6-2/TRBV6-3,TRBJ2-7,TGTGCCAGCAGTAGTATCCGGGAAAACGAGCAGTACTTC,CASSSIRENEQYF
-,few,TRBV29-1,TRBJ1-2,TGCAGCGTTGATCCACCGGGGCATTATGGCTACACCTTC,CSVDPPGHYGYTF
-,few,TRBV6-5,TRBJ2-7,TGTGCCAGCAGTTCCAGGCCCCTTACAGGCGAGCAGTACTTC,CASSSRPLTGEQYF
-,-,TRBV4-3,TRBJ2-2,TGCGCCAGCAGCCAATTTTATAACACCGGGGAGTTGTTTTTT,CASSQFYNTGELFF
TRBD2,few,TRBV29-1,TRBJ2-5,TGCAGCGTCCCCGAGACTAGCTTGGAGACCCAGTACTTC,CSVPETSLETQYF
-,-,TRBV7-6,TRBJ2-3,TGTGCCAGCAGCTTAGAACCAAGGAGGGGGCAGTTACCAGATACGCAGTATTTT,CASSLEPRRGQLPDTQYF
-,many,TRBV12-3/TRBV12-4,TRBJ1-5,TGTGCCAGCAGCCGGACGGTTAGCAATCAGCCCCAGCATTTT,CASSRTVSNQPQHF
-,-,TRBV6-2/TRBV6-3,TRBJ1-1,TGTGCCAGCGCCGAAAGGAACACTGAAGCTTTCTTT,CASAERNTEAFF
-,-,TRBV28,TRBJ2-3,TGTGCCAGCAGTTTAGCACAGGGTTTTGGAGATACGCAGTATTTT,CASSLAQGFGDTQYF
TRBD2,few,TRBV24-1,TRBJ2-2,TGTGCCACCACCAGCGGGCGGGGGACCGGGGAGCTGTTTTTT,CATTSGRGTGELFF